One T cell receptor (beta chain) is described in this entry. The data originate from a study of cytomegalovirus exposure and HLA in healthy donors. V shed 8 bases, J shed 7 bases, and the junction held 7 bases outside the gene matches. From germline, CDR1 is MNHEY and CDR2 SVGAGI. The CDR3 spans 13 residues. The PCR had 60 Vbeta and 13 Jbeta primers. The protocol was immunoSEQ multiplex PCR, while the TCRdb copy is restricted to in-frame clones and leaves out a portion. The data hold roughly 130,000 clones, with more than 75% observed a single time. The source material was PBMCs. The sequence came from a man between 35 and 55 years old in good health and CMV-seronegative. J is TRBJ1-4 and V is TRBV6-5, with 7 bases fitting TRBD1. CDR3 sequence (DNA): TGTGCCAGCGCGACAGGGCTGGTTGAAAAACTGTTTTTT. Amino acids: CASATGLVEKLFF.